Listed here is a single TCR beta chain. This sample is drawn from a study of blood T cell repertoires in COVID-19. Whole-study context: Material from acute and convalescent COVID-19 was sourced from the United States, Italy and Spain. Sources were T cells, B-cell-depleted T cells, or PBMCs; the material itself was cDNA or gDNA.

Trimming took 5 bases from V and 10 from J; bases not matched to a gene: 20. CDR1 and CDR2 (germline): SGHTA, FQGTGA. There are 19 residues in the CDR3. TCRdb keeps only in-frame clones here, not all; method: immunoSEQ multiplex PCR. This sample yields over 200,000 clones, of which 90% are seen a single time; less than 3.5% belongs to the top ten. The sample taken for sequencing was peripheral blood. This TCR came from a man in his thirties or forties with COVID-19, enrolled during active disease. This sequence joins TRBV7-3 and TRBJ2-1, with 13 bases fitting TRBD2. CDR3 bases: TGTGCCAGCAGCCAGACAGGGGTCGTAGGACTAGCGGGGGTAGAGGAGCAGTTCTTC. Protein: CASSQTGVVGLAGVEEQFF. Drawing the rest from reference TRBV7-3 and TRBJ2-1, the complete variable domain is GAGVSQTPSNKVTEKGKYVELRCDPISGHTALYWYRQSLGQGPEFLIYFQGTGAADDSGLPNDRFFAVRPEGSVSTLKIQRTERGDSAVYLCASSQTGVVGLAGVEEQFFGPGTRLTVL.